This is a list of T cell receptor beta chains from one sample in a study of sequential checkpoint blockade in melanoma. Some clones are missing from TCRdb's copy, which holds only in-frame ones; the method was immunoSEQ multiplex PCR. The sample records about 18,000 clones, 45% to 65% being singletons. This sample comprised CD8+ T cells sorted from blood (inferred from file names), obtained from a patient given nivolumab and ipilimumab in sequence. The receptors were sampled from a human donor with melanoma. CDR3s include the opening cysteine and the closing phenylalanine or tryptophan. A D gene is named only where the DNA matches it firmly. Part of the rows lack a size; the others show once, few, many or a class for expanded clones.

j_call: TRBJ2-2; clone_size: few; cdr3_length: 14; v_call: TRBV7-9; d_call: TRBD2; cdr3_aa: CASSLAGDIGELFF; cdr3_nt: TGTGCCAGCAGTCTGGCGGGAGATATCGGGGAGCTGTTTTTT
j_call: TRBJ2-2; clone_size: .; cdr3_length: 13; v_call: TRBV6-4; d_call: .; cdr3_aa: CASSATNTGELFF; cdr3_nt: TGTGCCAGCAGTGCGACAAACACCGGGGAGCTGTTTTTT
j_call: TRBJ2-7; clone_size: .; cdr3_length: 14; v_call: TRBV30; d_call: .; cdr3_aa: CAWTADSLSYEQYF; cdr3_nt: TGTGCCTGGACGGCGGACAGCCTAAGTTACGAGCAGTACTTC
j_call: TRBJ1-6; clone_size: .; cdr3_length: 14; v_call: TRBV6-6; d_call: .; cdr3_aa: CASSGGLYIVSLHF; cdr3_nt: TGTGCCAGCAGTGGAGGCTTATATATAGTGTCCCTCCACTTT
j_call: TRBJ1-1; clone_size: few; cdr3_length: 16; v_call: TRBV7-6; d_call: .; cdr3_aa: CASSLAQGGDNLEAFF; cdr3_nt: TGTGCCAGCAGCTTAGCGCAAGGAGGTGACAATCTTGAAGCTTTCTTT
j_call: TRBJ2-7; clone_size: medium-sized; cdr3_length: 12; v_call: TRBV7-9; d_call: TRBD1; cdr3_aa: CASSWTGREQYF; cdr3_nt: TGTGCCAGCAGCTGGACAGGGCGAGAGCAGTACTTC
j_call: TRBJ1-1; clone_size: .; cdr3_length: 11; v_call: TRBV6-1; d_call: .; cdr3_aa: CASSVYVEAFF; cdr3_nt: TGTGCCAGCAGTGTCTACGTAGAAGCTTTCTTT
j_call: TRBJ2-5; clone_size: .; cdr3_length: 11; v_call: TRBV5-1; d_call: .; cdr3_aa: CASSPGQTQYF; cdr3_nt: TGCGCCAGCAGCCCCGGTCAGACCCAGTACTTC
j_call: TRBJ1-2; clone_size: .; cdr3_length: 16; v_call: TRBV29-1; d_call: .; cdr3_aa: CSVEDSGNRANYGYTF; cdr3_nt: TGCAGCGTTGAAGATTCCGGGAACAGGGCGAACTATGGCTACACCTTC
j_call: TRBJ2-2; clone_size: .; cdr3_length: 15; v_call: TRBV28; d_call: TRBD1; cdr3_aa: CASRFGQGNTGELFF; cdr3_nt: TGTGCCAGCAGATTTGGACAGGGGAACACCGGGGAGCTGTTTTTT
j_call: TRBJ2-2; clone_size: .; cdr3_length: 14; v_call: TRBV7-9; d_call: TRBD2; cdr3_aa: CASTGGIRTGELFF; cdr3_nt: TGTGCCAGCACGGGGGGGATACGCACCGGGGAGCTGTTTTTT
j_call: TRBJ2-1; clone_size: few; cdr3_length: 16; v_call: TRBV27; d_call: TRBD2; cdr3_aa: CASSPVLAGLGDEQFF; cdr3_nt: TGTGCCAGCAGTCCCGTACTAGCGGGACTAGGCGATGAGCAGTTCTTC
j_call: TRBJ2-7; clone_size: .; cdr3_length: 17; v_call: TRBV5-1; d_call: TRBD2; cdr3_aa: CASSPRTSGGADYEQYF; cdr3_nt: TGCGCCAGCAGCCCCCGGACTAGCGGGGGGGCCGACTACGAGCAGTACTTC
j_call: TRBJ2-2; clone_size: .; cdr3_length: 17; v_call: TRBV12-5; d_call: TRBD1; cdr3_aa: CASGSDAGQADTGELFF; cdr3_nt: TGTGCTAGTGGTTCCGACGCGGGACAGGCTGACACCGGGGAGCTGTTTTTT
j_call: TRBJ2-7; clone_size: .; cdr3_length: 14; v_call: TRBV5-6; d_call: TRBD1; cdr3_aa: CASSLGGTGDEQYF; cdr3_nt: TGTGCCAGCAGCTTGGGGGGGACAGGGGACGAGCAGTACTTC
j_call: TRBJ1-1; clone_size: .; cdr3_length: 13; v_call: TRBV19; d_call: TRBD1; cdr3_aa: CASSIVTGAEAFF; cdr3_nt: TGTGCCAGTAGTATAGTGACAGGGGCTGAAGCTTTCTTT
j_call: TRBJ2-5; clone_size: few; cdr3_length: 14; v_call: TRBV7-9; d_call: .; cdr3_aa: CASSQDSYWETQYF; cdr3_nt: TGTGCCAGCAGCCAAGACTCCTACTGGGAGACCCAGTACTTC
j_call: TRBJ1-2; clone_size: .; cdr3_length: 15; v_call: TRBV6-1; d_call: .; cdr3_aa: CASSPDLGGVYGYTF; cdr3_nt: TGTGCCAGCAGCCCGGACCTCGGGGGAGTTTATGGCTACACCTTC
j_call: TRBJ2-6; clone_size: .; cdr3_length: 17; v_call: TRBV2; d_call: TRBD1; cdr3_aa: CASSFPGTGSGANVLTF; cdr3_nt: TGTGCCAGCAGTTTCCCCGGGACAGGGTCAGGGGCCAACGTCCTGACTTTC
j_call: TRBJ1-5; clone_size: .; cdr3_length: 16; v_call: TRBV5-5; d_call: TRBD1; cdr3_aa: CASSPLTGSGHQPQHF; cdr3_nt: TGTGCCAGCAGCCCTCTGACAGGGTCGGGTCATCAGCCCCAGCATTTT
j_call: TRBJ2-2; clone_size: .; cdr3_length: 19; v_call: TRBV7-9; d_call: TRBD1; cdr3_aa: CASSLAKTGATSNTGELFF; cdr3_nt: TGTGCCAGCAGCTTAGCAAAGACAGGGGCGACCTCGAACACCGGGGAGCTGTTTTTT
j_call: TRBJ2-7; clone_size: .; cdr3_length: 14; v_call: TRBV6-1; d_call: .; cdr3_aa: CASSEGWSIYEQYF; cdr3_nt: TGTGCCAGCAGTGAGGGCTGGTCGATCTACGAGCAGTACTTC
j_call: TRBJ2-2; clone_size: .; cdr3_length: 17; v_call: TRBV11-2; d_call: TRBD2; cdr3_aa: CASSFVAGGRDTGELFF; cdr3_nt: TGTGCCAGCAGCTTCGTAGCGGGGGGGCGGGACACCGGGGAGCTGTTTTTT
j_call: TRBJ1-1; clone_size: few; cdr3_length: 17; v_call: TRBV7-4; d_call: TRBD1; cdr3_aa: CASSLTGRGGDDTEAFF; cdr3_nt: TGTGCCAGCAGCTTAACGGGTCGAGGGGGCGACGACACTGAAGCTTTCTTT
j_call: TRBJ2-1; clone_size: .; cdr3_length: 13; v_call: TRBV9; d_call: .; cdr3_aa: CASSVALYGEQFF; cdr3_nt: TGTGCCAGCAGCGTAGCTCTTTATGGCGAGCAGTTCTTC
j_call: TRBJ2-5; clone_size: .; cdr3_length: 11; v_call: TRBV7-9; d_call: .; cdr3_aa: CASSFRETQYF; cdr3_nt: TGTGCCAGCAGCTTCCGGGAGACCCAGTACTTC
j_call: TRBJ2-1; clone_size: once; cdr3_length: 16; v_call: TRBV6-5; d_call: .; cdr3_aa: CASSYSLDSSYNEQFF; cdr3_nt: TGTGCCAGCAGTTACTCATTAGATTCCTCCTACAATGAGCAGTTCTTC
j_call: TRBJ2-7; clone_size: few; cdr3_length: 14; v_call: TRBV19; d_call: .; cdr3_aa: CASSISQASYEQYF; cdr3_nt: TGTGCCAGTAGTATTTCCCAGGCGTCCTACGAGCAGTACTTC
j_call: TRBJ2-3; clone_size: once; cdr3_length: 17; v_call: TRBV7-8; d_call: TRBD2; cdr3_aa: CASSLLTSGRSTDTQYF; cdr3_nt: TGTGCCAGCAGCTTACTCACTAGCGGGAGGAGCACAGATACGCAGTATTTT
j_call: TRBJ2-3; clone_size: .; cdr3_length: 14; v_call: TRBV27; d_call: .; cdr3_aa: CASSLLGGADTQYF; cdr3_nt: TGTGCCAGCAGTTTATTGGGGGGTGCAGATACGCAGTATTTT
j_call: TRBJ1-1; clone_size: .; cdr3_length: 15; v_call: TRBV5-1; d_call: TRBD1; cdr3_aa: CASSPMGQGRTEAFF; cdr3_nt: TGCGCCAGCAGCCCCATGGGACAGGGGCGAACTGAAGCTTTCTTT
j_call: TRBJ2-1; clone_size: medium-sized; cdr3_length: 15; v_call: TRBV28; d_call: TRBD2; cdr3_aa: CASSPGTNPRDEQFF; cdr3_nt: TGTGCCAGCAGCCCCGGGACTAACCCGAGGGATGAGCAGTTCTTC
j_call: TRBJ2-7; clone_size: .; cdr3_length: 15; v_call: TRBV7-9; d_call: TRBD2; cdr3_aa: CASSSPLSGSYEQYF; cdr3_nt: TGTGCCAGCAGCTCTCCTTTGAGCGGGAGTTACGAGCAGTACTTC
j_call: TRBJ2-7; clone_size: .; cdr3_length: 14; v_call: TRBV21-1; d_call: .; cdr3_aa: CASSSGTGNYEQYF; cdr3_nt: TGTGCCAGCAGCAGCGGGACAGGGAACTACGAGCAGTACTTC
j_call: TRBJ2-1; clone_size: .; cdr3_length: 14; v_call: TRBV6-1; d_call: .; cdr3_aa: CASGARVKDNEQFF; cdr3_nt: TGTGCCAGCGGGGCCAGGGTAAAGGACAATGAGCAGTTCTTC
j_call: TRBJ1-2; clone_size: .; cdr3_length: 13; v_call: TRBV10-3; d_call: .; cdr3_aa: CAISESETWGYTF; cdr3_nt: TGTGCCATCAGTGAGTCGGAGACTTGGGGCTACACCTTC
j_call: TRBJ1-1; clone_size: .; cdr3_length: 12; v_call: TRBV13; d_call: .; cdr3_aa: CASSLEEDEAFF; cdr3_nt: TGTGCCAGCAGCTTAGAGGAGGATGAAGCTTTCTTT
j_call: TRBJ1-1; clone_size: .; cdr3_length: 16; v_call: TRBV19; d_call: .; cdr3_aa: CASSTQGGFMNTEAFF; cdr3_nt: TGTGCCAGTAGTACACAGGGTGGGTTTATGAACACTGAAGCTTTCTTT
j_call: TRBJ2-1; clone_size: few; cdr3_length: 11; v_call: TRBV6-7; d_call: .; cdr3_aa: CASSPPNEQFF; cdr3_nt: TGTGCCAGCAGTCCTCCCAATGAGCAGTTCTTC
j_call: TRBJ2-1; clone_size: .; cdr3_length: 17; v_call: TRBV9; d_call: TRBD2; cdr3_aa: CASSDPRAGGPYNEQFF; cdr3_nt: TGTGCCAGCAGCGACCCGAGAGCGGGGGGGCCCTACAATGAGCAGTTCTTC
j_call: TRBJ2-2; clone_size: .; cdr3_length: 17; v_call: TRBV4-2; d_call: TRBD2; cdr3_aa: CASSPGGWRENTGELFF; cdr3_nt: TGTGCCAGCAGCCCGGGGGGGTGGCGGGAGAACACCGGGGAGCTGTTTTTT
j_call: TRBJ2-1; clone_size: once; cdr3_length: 15; v_call: TRBV7-6; d_call: TRBD2; cdr3_aa: CASSLSGGAYNEQFF; cdr3_nt: TGTGCCAGCAGCCTTAGCGGGGGGGCCTACAATGAGCAGTTCTTC
j_call: TRBJ2-2; clone_size: .; cdr3_length: 14; v_call: TRBV9; d_call: TRBD1; cdr3_aa: CASSPRTGAGELFF; cdr3_nt: TGTGCCAGCAGCCCGCGGACAGGGGCCGGGGAGCTGTTTTTT
j_call: TRBJ2-1; clone_size: once; cdr3_length: 15; v_call: TRBV19; d_call: TRBD2; cdr3_aa: CASSRAGTSVNEQFF; cdr3_nt: TGTGCCAGTAGTAGGGCCGGGACTAGCGTGAATGAGCAGTTCTTC
j_call: TRBJ2-2; clone_size: few; cdr3_length: 15; v_call: TRBV30; d_call: .; cdr3_aa: CAWSAGQLIFGELFF; cdr3_nt: TGTGCCTGGAGTGCAGGACAGTTAATCTTCGGGGAGCTGTTTTTT
j_call: TRBJ2-7; clone_size: medium-sized; cdr3_length: 13; v_call: TRBV10-3; d_call: .; cdr3_aa: CAISFRPSYEQYF; cdr3_nt: TGTGCCATCAGTTTCAGGCCATCCTACGAGCAGTACTTC
j_call: TRBJ2-1; clone_size: .; cdr3_length: 16; v_call: TRBV19; d_call: .; cdr3_aa: CASSDPLASSYNEQFF; cdr3_nt: TGTGCCAGTAGTGATCCGCTAGCGAGCTCCTACAATGAGCAGTTCTTC
j_call: TRBJ2-7; clone_size: .; cdr3_length: 16; v_call: TRBV2; d_call: TRBD2; cdr3_aa: CASSARTSGNTYEQYF; cdr3_nt: TGTGCCAGCAGTGCCCGGACTAGCGGGAACACTTACGAGCAGTACTTC
j_call: TRBJ2-2; clone_size: .; cdr3_length: 15; v_call: TRBV10-3; d_call: TRBD2; cdr3_aa: CAISELAGGTGELFF; cdr3_nt: TGTGCCATCAGTGAGTTAGCGGGAGGCACCGGGGAGCTGTTTTTT
j_call: TRBJ2-1; clone_size: once; cdr3_length: 17; v_call: TRBV4-1; d_call: .; cdr3_aa: CASSLGQASGFGDEQFF; cdr3_nt: TGCGCCAGCAGCCTCGGACAGGCTAGCGGGTTCGGCGATGAGCAGTTCTTC
j_call: TRBJ2-7; clone_size: .; cdr3_length: 14; v_call: TRBV10-3; d_call: .; cdr3_aa: CAISDYAGSYEQYF; cdr3_nt: TGTGCCATCAGTGACTATGCGGGATCCTACGAGCAGTACTTC
j_call: TRBJ2-3; clone_size: .; cdr3_length: 15; v_call: TRBV6-4; d_call: .; cdr3_aa: CASSDSVAGTDTQYF; cdr3_nt: TGTGCCAGCAGTGACTCTGTAGCGGGCACAGATACGCAGTATTTT
j_call: TRBJ1-2; clone_size: .; cdr3_length: 16; v_call: TRBV4-1; d_call: .; cdr3_aa: CASSQVGGALYYGYTF; cdr3_nt: TGCGCCAGCAGCCAAGTTGGGGGCGCGTTGTACTATGGCTACACCTTC
j_call: TRBJ2-1; clone_size: few; cdr3_length: 15; v_call: TRBV6-6; d_call: .; cdr3_aa: CASSYGGGFYNEQFF; cdr3_nt: TGTGCCAGCAGTTATGGGGGGGGCTTCTACAATGAGCAGTTCTTC
j_call: TRBJ2-7; clone_size: .; cdr3_length: 11; v_call: TRBV6-6; d_call: .; cdr3_aa: CASGSIFEQYF; cdr3_nt: TGTGCCAGCGGTAGTATTTTCGAGCAGTACTTC
j_call: TRBJ1-6; clone_size: once; cdr3_length: 15; v_call: TRBV4-1; d_call: TRBD1; cdr3_aa: CASSHPDRENSPLHF; cdr3_nt: TGCGCCAGCAGCCACCCAGACAGGGAAAATTCACCCCTCCACTTT
j_call: TRBJ2-7; clone_size: .; cdr3_length: 18; v_call: TRBV2; d_call: .; cdr3_aa: CASSDLWVGRAGENEQYF; cdr3_nt: TGTGCCAGCAGTGATTTGTGGGTGGGCAGGGCCGGCGAAAACGAGCAGTACTTC
j_call: TRBJ2-7; clone_size: .; cdr3_length: 13; v_call: TRBV19; d_call: .; cdr3_aa: CASSSGGPYEQYF; cdr3_nt: TGTGCCAGTAGTAGCGGAGGACCCTACGAGCAGTACTTC
j_call: TRBJ1-2; clone_size: few; cdr3_length: 14; v_call: TRBV6-5; d_call: .; cdr3_aa: CATSGGGNLYGYTF; cdr3_nt: TGTGCCACTTCGGGAGGCGGGAATCTCTATGGCTACACCTTC